Included here is one TCR beta chain sequence, with context. Its antigen remains unidentified. Nothing much larger sits one base from this clone, and base qualities are not available. The immunoSEQ Assay, which relies on bias-controlled multiplex PCR amplification of genomic DNA, was used to profile TCRbeta CDR3 regions. In the original analysis: The absolute abundance of each unique TCRbeta CDR3 region was quantified after sequences were collapsed and filtered. Differential abundance was assessed using a binomial (Fisher-equivalent) model and a beta-binomial model in which time-dependent variance fitted from healthy donors was added. Clones with fewer than 5 combined templates were removed, and a clone was called differentially abundant if the clone's Benjamini-Hochberg FDR was below 0.01. Using the form v = (b*log(k)+a)^2, the beta-binomial variance was modeled as a function of the total template count across the two samples. What TCRdb holds here is the immuneACCESS table cut down to in-frame rearrangements. Part of the clones is not present; checked against another copy, under half of the missing clones reflect an unresolved V gene, and the others are unexplained. For V, J and clone size, that table is used; D and trimming come from the DNA. A total of about 91,000 clones appear in this sample, approximately 88% of them only once. The ten biggest clones cover roughly 4% of the sample.

During the collection period, no infections or other immune events were recorded for the healthy donors. Healthy-donor blood repertoires served as a training cohort to calibrate time-dependent variance in a beta-binomial model of T-cell clone differential abundance. The training cohort was composed of 10 or so healthy donors, 3 female and 7 male. On average the donors were approximately 40 years old, and their ages spanned roughly 29 to 64 years. Whole blood was collected from each healthy donor at three time points spaced 2 to 3 weeks apart and obtained from a commercial supplier. For immunosequencing, genomic DNA was extracted from whole blood that had not been sorted. This entry belongs to a study of identifying expanded T cells in peripheral blood (dated by TCRdb to between 2017 and 2020). A note on the overall study: Technical replicates were generated by sequencing separate aliquots of the same genomic DNA pool, and four replicates were compared pairwise. Points the paper makes about the study in general: Variance in clone template counts between two-week samples significantly increased with total template count across all healthy donors. The binomial model flagged roughly 1.1 differentially abundant clones between technical replicates, compared with about 16.4 over about 2 weeks and approximately 19 over around four weeks. The authors expected that over much longer intervals, such as months to years, biological variance in healthy repertoires might increase even further. The beta-binomial model significantly reduced the number of clones called differentially abundant and the false-positive rate across all healthy-donor time intervals.

The CDR3 sequence holds 13 residues, the cysteine and phenylalanine included. Left in the record is the CDR3 DNA by itself, 39 bases read in frame from the first base. Trimming costs V 4 bases and J 4 bases, and their ends lie 10 bases apart. The germline V gene gives CDR1 as MNHNS and CDR2 as SASEGT. Input material: blood. The sequence is built from TRBV6-1 and TRBJ2-5; TRBD1 could be the D gene, as 7 bases match. This TCR came from a person aged 18 to 75 in good health. The CDR3 protein is CASSARGAETQYF. The DNA reads as follows: TGTGCCAGCAGTGCCAGGGGGGCAGAGACCCAGTACTTC.